Described below is a single TCR beta chain sequence and its context. The conserved phenylalanine or tryptophan normally closing the CDR3 is absent here, so this likely arose from a read error. This sample was taken from a study of cytomegalovirus exposure and HLA in healthy donors. Primers: 60 Vbeta forward and 13 Jbeta reverse. Sequencing was performed with immunoSEQ multiplex PCR; in TCRdb, only in-frame clones are kept and a portion is missing. Seen here are 110,000 or so clones, under 90% observed once, and the top ten hold roughly 2%. The sequenced material came from PBMCs. The TCR originated in a woman under 40 in good health and CMV-seronegative.

CDR3 amino acids: CASNSGTATYEQYL. The CDR3 DNA is TGTGCCAGCAACTCCGGGACAGCGACCTACGAGCAGTACCTC. The chain is built from TRBV9 and TRBJ2-7; 7 nucleotides align to TRBD1. The CDR3 runs 14 residues. Germline V CDR1 and CDR2: SGDLS, YYNGEE. V lost 6 bases to trimming and J lost 2 bases; unmatched junction nucleotides: 8.